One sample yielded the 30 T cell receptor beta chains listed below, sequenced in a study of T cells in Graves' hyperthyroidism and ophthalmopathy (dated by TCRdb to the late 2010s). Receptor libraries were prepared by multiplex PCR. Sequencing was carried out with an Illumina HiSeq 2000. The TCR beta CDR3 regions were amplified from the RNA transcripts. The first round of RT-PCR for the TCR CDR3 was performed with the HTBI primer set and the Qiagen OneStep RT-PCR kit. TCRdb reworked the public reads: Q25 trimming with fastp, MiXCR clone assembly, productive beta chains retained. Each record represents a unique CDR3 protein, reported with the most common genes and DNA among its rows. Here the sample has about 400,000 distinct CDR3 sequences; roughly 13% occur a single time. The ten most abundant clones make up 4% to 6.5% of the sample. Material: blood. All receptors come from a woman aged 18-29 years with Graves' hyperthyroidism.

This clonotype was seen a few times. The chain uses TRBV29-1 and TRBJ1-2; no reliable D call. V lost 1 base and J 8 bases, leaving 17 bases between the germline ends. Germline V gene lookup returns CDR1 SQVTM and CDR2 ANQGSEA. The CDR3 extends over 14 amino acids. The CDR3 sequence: CSVEVGSRRGGYTF. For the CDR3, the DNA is TGCAGCGTTGAAGTAGGGAGTCGGCGGGGAGGCTACACCTTC.

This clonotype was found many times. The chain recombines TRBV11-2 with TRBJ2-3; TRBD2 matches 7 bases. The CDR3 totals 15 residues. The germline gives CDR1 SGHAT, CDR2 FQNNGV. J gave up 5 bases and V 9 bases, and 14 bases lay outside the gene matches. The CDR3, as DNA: TGTGCCAGTCTCGGGGGAGGGCCCTCACAAGATACGCAGTATTTT. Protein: CASLGGGPSQDTQYF.

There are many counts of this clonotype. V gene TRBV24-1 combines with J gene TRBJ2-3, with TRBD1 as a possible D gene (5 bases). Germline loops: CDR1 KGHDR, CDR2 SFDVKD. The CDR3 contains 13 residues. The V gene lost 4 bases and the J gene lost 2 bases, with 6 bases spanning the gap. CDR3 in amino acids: CATSEDNTDTQYF. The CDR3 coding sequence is TGTGCCACCAGTGAGGACAACACAGATACGCAGTATTTT.

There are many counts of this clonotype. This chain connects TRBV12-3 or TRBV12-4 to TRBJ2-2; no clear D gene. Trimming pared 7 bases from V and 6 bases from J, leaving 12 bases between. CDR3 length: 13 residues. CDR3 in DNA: TGTGCCAGCACAAAACCCCTCCCCGGGGAGCTGTTTTTT. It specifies CASTKPLPGELFF.

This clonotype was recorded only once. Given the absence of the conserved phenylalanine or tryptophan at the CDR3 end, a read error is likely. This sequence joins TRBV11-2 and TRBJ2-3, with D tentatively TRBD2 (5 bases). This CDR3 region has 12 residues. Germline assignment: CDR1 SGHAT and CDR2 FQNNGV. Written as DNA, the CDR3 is TGTGCCAGCAGCCCTAGCACGGATACGCAGTATTCT. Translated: CASSPSTDTQYS.

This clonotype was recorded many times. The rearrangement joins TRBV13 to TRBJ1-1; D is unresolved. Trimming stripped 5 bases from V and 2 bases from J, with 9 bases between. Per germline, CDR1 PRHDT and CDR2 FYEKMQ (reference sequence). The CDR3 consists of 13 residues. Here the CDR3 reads CASSETDNTEAFF. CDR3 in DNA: TGTGCCAGCAGCGAAACAGACAACACTGAAGCTTTCTTT.

The CDR3 region has the DNA TGTGCCAGCAGTCATCGGGGGGTGGGAGGCTACACCTTC. It yields the protein CASSHRGVGGYTF. The J gene is TRBJ1-2, the V gene TRBV6-2 or TRBV6-3, with D possibly being TRBD1 (5 bases). Trimming removed 5 bases at V and 8 bases at J, with 15 bases between. Per germline, CDR1 MNHEY and CDR2 SVGEGT. The CDR3 consists of 13 residues.

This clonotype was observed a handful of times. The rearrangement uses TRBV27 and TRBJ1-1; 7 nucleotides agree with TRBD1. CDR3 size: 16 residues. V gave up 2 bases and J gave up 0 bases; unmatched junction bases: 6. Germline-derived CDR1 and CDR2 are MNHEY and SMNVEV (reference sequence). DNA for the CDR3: TGTGCCAGCAGTTTAATGGGACAGACCATGAACACTGAAGCTTTCTTT. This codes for CASSLMGQTMNTEAFF.

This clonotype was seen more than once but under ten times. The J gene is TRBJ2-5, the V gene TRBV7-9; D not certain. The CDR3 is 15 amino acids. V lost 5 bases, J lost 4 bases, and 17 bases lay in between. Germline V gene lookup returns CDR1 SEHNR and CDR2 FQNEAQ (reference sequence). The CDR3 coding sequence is TGTGCCAGCAGCCTCCCCTCGAGGAGAGCAGAGACCCAGTACTTC. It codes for CASSLPSRRAETQYF.

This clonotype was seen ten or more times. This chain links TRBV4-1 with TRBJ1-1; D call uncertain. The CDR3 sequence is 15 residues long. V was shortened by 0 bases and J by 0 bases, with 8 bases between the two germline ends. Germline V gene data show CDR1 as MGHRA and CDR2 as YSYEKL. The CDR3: CASSQEPAMNTEAFF. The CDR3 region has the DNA TGCGCCAGCAGCCAAGAGCCAGCTATGAACACTGAAGCTTTCTTT.

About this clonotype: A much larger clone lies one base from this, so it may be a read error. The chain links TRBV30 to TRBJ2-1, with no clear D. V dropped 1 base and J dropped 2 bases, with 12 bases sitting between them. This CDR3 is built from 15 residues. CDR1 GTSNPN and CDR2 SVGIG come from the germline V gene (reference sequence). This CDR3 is CAWSAKNLAYNEQFF. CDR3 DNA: TGTGCCTGGAGTGCAAAAAATTTAGCCTACAATGAGCAGTTCTTC. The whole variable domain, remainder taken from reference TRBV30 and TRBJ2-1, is SQTIHQWPATLVQPVGSPLSLECTVEGTSNPNLYWYRQAAGRGLQLLFYSVGIGQISSEVPQNLSASRPQDRQFILSSKKLLLSDSGFYLCAWSAKNLAYNEQFFGPGTRLTVL.

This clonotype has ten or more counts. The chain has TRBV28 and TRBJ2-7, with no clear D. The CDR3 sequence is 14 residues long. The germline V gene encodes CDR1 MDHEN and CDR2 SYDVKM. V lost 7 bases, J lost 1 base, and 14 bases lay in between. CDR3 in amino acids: CASTTNPPSYEQYF. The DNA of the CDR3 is TGTGCCAGCACCACCAACCCCCCGTCCTACGAGCAGTACTTC. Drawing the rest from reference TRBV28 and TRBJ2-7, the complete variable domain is DVKVTQSSRYLVKRTGEKVFLECVQDMDHENMFWYRQDPGLGLRLIYFSYDVKMKEKGDIPEGYSVSREKKERFSLILESASTNQTSMYLCASTTNPPSYEQYFGPGTRLTVT.

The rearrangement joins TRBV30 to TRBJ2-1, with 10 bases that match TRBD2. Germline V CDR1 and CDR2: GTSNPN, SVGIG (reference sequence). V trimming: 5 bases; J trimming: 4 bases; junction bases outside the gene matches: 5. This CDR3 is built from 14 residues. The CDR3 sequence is CAWQTSGIYNEQFF. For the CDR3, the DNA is TGTGCCTGGCAAACTAGCGGGATATACAATGAGCAGTTCTTC.

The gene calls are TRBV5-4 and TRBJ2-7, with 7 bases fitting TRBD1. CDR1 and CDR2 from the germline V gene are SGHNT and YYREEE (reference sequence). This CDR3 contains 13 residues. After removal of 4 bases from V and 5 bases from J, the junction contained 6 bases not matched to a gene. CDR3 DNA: TGTGCCAGCAGCGGGGACAGTGCCCACGAGCAGTACTTC. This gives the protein CASSGDSAHEQYF.

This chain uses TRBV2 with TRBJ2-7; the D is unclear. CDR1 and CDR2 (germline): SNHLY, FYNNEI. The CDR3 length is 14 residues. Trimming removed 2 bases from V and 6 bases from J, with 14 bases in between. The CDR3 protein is CASSETVGALEQYF. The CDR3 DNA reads TGTGCCAGCAGTGAAACGGTCGGCGCGCTCGAGCAGTACTTC.

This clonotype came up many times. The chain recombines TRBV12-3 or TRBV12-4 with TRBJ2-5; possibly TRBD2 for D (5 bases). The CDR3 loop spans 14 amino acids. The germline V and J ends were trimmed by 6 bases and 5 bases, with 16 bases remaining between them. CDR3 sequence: CASRISTGMETQYF. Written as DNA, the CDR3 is TGTGCCAGCAGAATTTCGACCGGGATGGAGACCCAGTACTTC.

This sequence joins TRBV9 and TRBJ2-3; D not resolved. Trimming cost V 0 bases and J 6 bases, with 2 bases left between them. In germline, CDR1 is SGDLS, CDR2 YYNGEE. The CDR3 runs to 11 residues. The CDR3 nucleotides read TGTGCCAGCAGCGTAGGGGATACGCAGTATTTT. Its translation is CASSVGDTQYF.

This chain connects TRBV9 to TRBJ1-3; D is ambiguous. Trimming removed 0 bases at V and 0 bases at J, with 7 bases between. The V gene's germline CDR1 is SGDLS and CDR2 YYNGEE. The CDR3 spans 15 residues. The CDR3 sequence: CASSVDGGSGNTIYF. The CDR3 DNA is TGTGCCAGCAGCGTAGACGGAGGCTCTGGAAACACCATATATTTT.

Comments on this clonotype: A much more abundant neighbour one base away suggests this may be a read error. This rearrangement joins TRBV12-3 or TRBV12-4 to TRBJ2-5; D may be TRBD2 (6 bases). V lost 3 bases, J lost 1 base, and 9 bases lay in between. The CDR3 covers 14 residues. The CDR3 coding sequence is TGTGCCAGCAGTTTGATAGCGGCCCAAGAGACCCAGTACTTC. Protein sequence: CASSLIAAQETQYF.

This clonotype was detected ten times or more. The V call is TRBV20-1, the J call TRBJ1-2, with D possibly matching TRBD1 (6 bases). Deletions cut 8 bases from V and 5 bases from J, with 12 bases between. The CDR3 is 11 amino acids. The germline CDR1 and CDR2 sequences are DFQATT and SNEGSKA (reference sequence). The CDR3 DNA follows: TGCAGTACAGAAGGGGGTTATGGCTACACCTTC. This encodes CSTEGGYGYTF.

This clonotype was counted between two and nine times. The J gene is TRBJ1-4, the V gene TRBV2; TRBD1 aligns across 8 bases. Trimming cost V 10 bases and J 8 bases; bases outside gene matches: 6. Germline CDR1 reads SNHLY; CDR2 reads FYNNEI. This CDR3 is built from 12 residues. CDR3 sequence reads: CATGQGLEKLFF. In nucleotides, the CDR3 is TGTGCCACCGGACAGGGACTGGAAAAACTGTTTTTT.

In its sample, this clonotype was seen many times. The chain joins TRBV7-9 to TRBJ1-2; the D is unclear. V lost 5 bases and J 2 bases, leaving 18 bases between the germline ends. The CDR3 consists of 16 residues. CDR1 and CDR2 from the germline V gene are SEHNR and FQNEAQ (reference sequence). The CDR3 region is CASSRFQGPLNYGYTF. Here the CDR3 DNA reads TGTGCCAGCAGCAGATTCCAAGGACCTCTGAACTATGGCTACACCTTC.

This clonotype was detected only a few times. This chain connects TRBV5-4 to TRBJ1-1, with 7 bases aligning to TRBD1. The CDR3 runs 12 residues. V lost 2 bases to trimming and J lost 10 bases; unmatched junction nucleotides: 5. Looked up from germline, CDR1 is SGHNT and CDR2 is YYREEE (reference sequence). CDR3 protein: CASSFPRGGAFF. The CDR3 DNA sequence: TGTGCCAGCAGCTTTCCCAGGGGGGGAGCTTTCTTT.

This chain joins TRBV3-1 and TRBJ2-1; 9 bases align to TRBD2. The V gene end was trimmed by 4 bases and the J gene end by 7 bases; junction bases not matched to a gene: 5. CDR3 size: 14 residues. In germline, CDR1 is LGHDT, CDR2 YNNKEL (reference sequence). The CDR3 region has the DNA TGTGCCAGCAGCCTCCTTAGCGGGGGAAATGAGCAGTTCTTC. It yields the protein CASSLLSGGNEQFF.

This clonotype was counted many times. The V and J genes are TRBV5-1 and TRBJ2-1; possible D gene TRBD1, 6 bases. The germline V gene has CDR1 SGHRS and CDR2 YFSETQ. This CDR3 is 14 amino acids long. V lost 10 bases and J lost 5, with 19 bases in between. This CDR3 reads CASQEVTGNNEQFF. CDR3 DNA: TGCGCCTCACAGGAGGTCACAGGGAACAATGAGCAGTTCTTC.

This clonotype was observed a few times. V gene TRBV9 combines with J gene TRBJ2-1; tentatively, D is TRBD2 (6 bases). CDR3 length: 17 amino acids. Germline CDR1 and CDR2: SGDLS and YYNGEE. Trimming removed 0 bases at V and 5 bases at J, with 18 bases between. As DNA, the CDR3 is TGTGCCAGCAGCGTAGACGGCGGCGAGCGGGCCCACAATGAGCAGTTCTTC. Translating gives CASSVDGGERAHNEQFF.

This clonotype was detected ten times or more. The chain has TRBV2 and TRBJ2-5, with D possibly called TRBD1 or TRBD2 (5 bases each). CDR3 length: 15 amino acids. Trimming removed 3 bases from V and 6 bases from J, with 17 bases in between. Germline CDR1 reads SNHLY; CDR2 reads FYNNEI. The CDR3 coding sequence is TGTGCCAGCAGTGACGTCGCCGGGGCATGGAAGACCCAGTACTTC. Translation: CASSDVAGAWKTQYF.

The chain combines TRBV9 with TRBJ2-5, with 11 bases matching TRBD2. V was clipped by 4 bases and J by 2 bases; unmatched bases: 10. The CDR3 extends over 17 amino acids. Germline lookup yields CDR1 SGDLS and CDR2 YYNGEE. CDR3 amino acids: CASSRPSGLADQETQYF. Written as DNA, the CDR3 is TGTGCCAGCAGCCGCCCGTCGGGACTAGCGGATCAAGAGACCCAGTACTTC.

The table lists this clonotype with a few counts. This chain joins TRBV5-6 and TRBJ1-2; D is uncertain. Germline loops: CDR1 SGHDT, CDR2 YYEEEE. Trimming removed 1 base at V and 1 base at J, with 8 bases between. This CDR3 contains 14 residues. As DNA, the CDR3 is TGTGCCAGCAGCTTGAGCCAGAGTAACTATGGCTACACCTTC. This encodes CASSLSQSNYGYTF.

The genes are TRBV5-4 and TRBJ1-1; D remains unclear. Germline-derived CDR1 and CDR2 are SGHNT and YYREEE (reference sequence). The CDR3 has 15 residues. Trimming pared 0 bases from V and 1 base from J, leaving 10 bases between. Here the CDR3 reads CASSLGAKSNTEAFF. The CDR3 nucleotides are TGTGCCAGCAGCTTGGGGGCCAAATCGAACACTGAAGCTTTCTTT.